In its sample, the clone carrying this T cell receptor beta chain ranks as medium-sized. Antigen specificity is unknown. The read comes to an end 3 residues before the CDR3 does, leaving the germline J gene to fill in the end. The protocol was immunoSEQ multiplex PCR, while the TCRdb copy is restricted to in-frame clones and leaves out a portion. The repertoire consists of 2,500 to 3,000 clones, none detected only once. V was cut by 6 bases and J by 5 bases, with 14 bases left in between. Germline assignment: CDR1 SGHRS and CDR2 YFSETQ. CDR3 length: 13 residues. This record belongs to a study of T cell clonality in common variable immunodeficiency. Notes on the study in general: Reportedly, TCR beta sequences from common variable immunodeficiency showed fewer deletions and N-nucleotide insertions.

The sequenced material came from peripheral blood mononuclear cells. The rearrangement uses TRBV5-1 and TRBJ2-5; no firm D call. The TCR sequence derives from a human donor with common variable immunodeficiency. The covered CDR3 bases are TGCGCCAGCACCTCCGCGAACGGGGAGACC. Translated: CASTSANGET. The complete CDR3 protein is CASTSANGETQYF.